This T cell receptor (beta chain) was identified during a study of chemoradiotherapy in HPV16-positive cancers. Across the study: Candidate HPV-specific T-cell clones and common TCR motifs came from functional assays in two HPV16-positive patients.

Overall study findings and caveats: Candidate HPV-specific clones and E7-related TCR motifs grew in tumor during treatment. In HPV16-positive patients, HPV-responsive T-cell expansion tracked better recurrence-free survival.

Clones were read by immunoSEQ multiplex PCR, and TCRdb kept only the in-frame ones, dropping some. The sample includes about 12,000 clones, 60% to 85% of them seen just once. Over chemoradiotherapy, repertoires were sampled more than once. Germline V gene lookup returns CDR1 MNHNY and CDR2 SVGAGI (reference sequence). V gave up 4 bases and J gave up 8 bases, with 8 bases separating them. This CDR3 has 11 amino acids. A word on this clone: The antigen is unknown.

This sequence was found in a human donor with HPV-associated anogenital cancer. The chain employs TRBV6-6 and TRBJ1-2; D gene ambiguous. The sample was acquired from a patient who underwent chemoradiotherapy. The CDR3 region is CASSLREGYTF. For the CDR3, the DNA is TGTGCCAGCAGTTTAAGGGAGGGCTACACCTTC.